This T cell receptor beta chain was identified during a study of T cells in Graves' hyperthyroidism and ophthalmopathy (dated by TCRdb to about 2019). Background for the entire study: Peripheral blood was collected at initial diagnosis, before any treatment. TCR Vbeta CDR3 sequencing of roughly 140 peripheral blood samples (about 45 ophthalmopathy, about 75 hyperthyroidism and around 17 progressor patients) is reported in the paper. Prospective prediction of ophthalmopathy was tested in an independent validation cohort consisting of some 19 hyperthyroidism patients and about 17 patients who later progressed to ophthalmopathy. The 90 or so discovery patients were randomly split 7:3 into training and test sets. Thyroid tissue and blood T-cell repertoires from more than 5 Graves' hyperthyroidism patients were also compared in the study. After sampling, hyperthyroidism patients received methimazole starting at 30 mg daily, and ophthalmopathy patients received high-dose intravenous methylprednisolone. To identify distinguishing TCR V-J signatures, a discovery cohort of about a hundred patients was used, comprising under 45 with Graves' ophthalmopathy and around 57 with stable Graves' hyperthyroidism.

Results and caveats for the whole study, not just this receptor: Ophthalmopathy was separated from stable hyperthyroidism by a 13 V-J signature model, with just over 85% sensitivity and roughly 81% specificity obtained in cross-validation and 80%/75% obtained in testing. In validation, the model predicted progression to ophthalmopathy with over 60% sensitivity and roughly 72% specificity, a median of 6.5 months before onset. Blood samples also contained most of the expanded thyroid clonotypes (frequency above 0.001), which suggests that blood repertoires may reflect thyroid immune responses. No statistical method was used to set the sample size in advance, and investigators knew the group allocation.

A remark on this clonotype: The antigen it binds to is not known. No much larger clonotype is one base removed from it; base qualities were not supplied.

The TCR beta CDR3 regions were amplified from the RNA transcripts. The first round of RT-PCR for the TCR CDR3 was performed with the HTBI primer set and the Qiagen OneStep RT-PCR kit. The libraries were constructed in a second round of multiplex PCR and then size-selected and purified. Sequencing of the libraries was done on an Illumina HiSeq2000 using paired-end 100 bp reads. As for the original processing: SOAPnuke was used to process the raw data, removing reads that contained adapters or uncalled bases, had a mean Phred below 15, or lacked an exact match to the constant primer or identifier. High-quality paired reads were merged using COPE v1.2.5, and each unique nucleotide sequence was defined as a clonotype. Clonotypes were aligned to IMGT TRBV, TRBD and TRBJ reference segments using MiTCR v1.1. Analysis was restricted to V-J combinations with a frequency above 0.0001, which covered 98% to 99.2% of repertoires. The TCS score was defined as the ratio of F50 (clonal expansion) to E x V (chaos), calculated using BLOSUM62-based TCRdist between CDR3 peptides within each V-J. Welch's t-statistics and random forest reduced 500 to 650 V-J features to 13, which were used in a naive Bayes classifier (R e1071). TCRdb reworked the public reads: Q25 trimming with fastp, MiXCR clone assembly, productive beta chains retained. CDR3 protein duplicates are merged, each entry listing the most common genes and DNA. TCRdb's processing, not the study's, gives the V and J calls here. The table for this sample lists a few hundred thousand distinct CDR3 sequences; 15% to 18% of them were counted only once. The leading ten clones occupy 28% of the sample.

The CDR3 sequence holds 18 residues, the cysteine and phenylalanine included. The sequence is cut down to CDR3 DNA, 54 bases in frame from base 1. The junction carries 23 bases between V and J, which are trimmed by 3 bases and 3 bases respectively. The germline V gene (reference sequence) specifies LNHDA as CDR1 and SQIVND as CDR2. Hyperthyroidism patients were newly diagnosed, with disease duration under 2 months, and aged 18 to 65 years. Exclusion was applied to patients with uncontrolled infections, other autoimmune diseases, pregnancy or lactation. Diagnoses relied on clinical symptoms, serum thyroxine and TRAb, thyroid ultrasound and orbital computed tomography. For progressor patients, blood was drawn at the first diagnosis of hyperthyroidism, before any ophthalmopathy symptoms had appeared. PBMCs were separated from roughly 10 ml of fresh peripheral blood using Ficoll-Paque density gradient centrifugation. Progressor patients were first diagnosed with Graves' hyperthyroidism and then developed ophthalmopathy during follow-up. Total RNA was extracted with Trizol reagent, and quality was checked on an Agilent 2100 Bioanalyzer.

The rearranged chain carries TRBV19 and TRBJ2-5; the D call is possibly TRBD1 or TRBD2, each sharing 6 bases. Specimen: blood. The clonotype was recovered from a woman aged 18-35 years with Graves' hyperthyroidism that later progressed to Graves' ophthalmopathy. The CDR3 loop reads CASSIGTGLKWEEETQYF. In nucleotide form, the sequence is TGTGCCAGTAGTATTGGTACAGGGCTTAAGTGGGAGGAAGAGACCCAGTACTTC. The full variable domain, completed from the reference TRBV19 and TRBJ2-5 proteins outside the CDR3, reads DGGITQSPKYLFRKEGQNVTLSCEQNLNHDAMYWYRQDPGQGLRLIYYSQIVNDFQKGDIAEGYSVSREKKESFPLTVTSAQKNPTAFYLCASSIGTGLKWEEETQYFGPGTRLLVL.